A selection of T cell receptor beta chains follows, all from one sample in a study of identical twins. TCRdb itself ran the 5' RACE reads through MiXCR, one entry per CDR3 protein. The data hold about 460,000 distinct CDR3 sequences, with over 12% observed a single time. The data also belong to a second study, concerning yellow fever vaccine responses in identical twins.

Sequencing input: CD4+ T cells sorted from blood. Source of these receptors: a woman aged 18-29 years in good health. Both conserved end residues are part of each CDR3. A D gene is named only where the DNA matches it firmly. Expanded clones get a size class; other rows say once, few or many, or leave the size out.

clone_size,v_call,j_call,d_call,cdr3_aa,cdr3_nt
many,TRBV28,TRBJ2-1,NA,CASRGSYNEQFF,TGTGCCAGCAGGGGATCCTACAATGAGCAGTTCTTC
many,TRBV12-3/TRBV12-4,TRBJ2-4,TRBD1,CASSPGGTGKNIQYF,TGTGCCAGCAGTCCGGGCGGGACAGGAAAAAACATTCAGTACTTC
few,TRBV6-5,TRBJ2-5,NA,CASSYGLMETQYF,TGTGCCAGCAGTTACGGACTAATGGAGACCCAGTACTTC
few,TRBV20-1,TRBJ2-7,NA,CSARIDAYEQYF,TGCAGTGCCAGGATTGACGCCTACGAGCAGTACTTC
NA,TRBV7-2,TRBJ2-6,NA,CASSPPATGPGANVLTF,TGTGCCAGCAGCCCCCCCGCAACAGGCCCTGGGGCCAACGTCCTGACTTTC
NA,TRBV5-1,TRBJ2-5,TRBD2,CASKSSSGSQETQYF,TGCGCCAGCAAAAGCTCCAGCGGGAGCCAAGAGACCCAGTACTTC
few,TRBV9,TRBJ2-7,TRBD2,CASSLRLAGVSEQYF,TGTGCCAGCAGCCTCCGACTAGCGGGAGTTTCGGAGCAGTACTTC
NA,TRBV10-1,TRBJ2-6,NA,CASSGHRVSGANVLTF,TGCGCCAGCAGTGGGCACAGGGTTTCTGGGGCCAACGTCCTGACTTTC
NA,TRBV19,TRBJ2-1,NA,CASTLRGTYNEQFF,TGTGCCAGTACCCTCAGGGGTACCTACAATGAGCAGTTCTTC
NA,TRBV3-1,TRBJ2-1,NA,CASSQRLRGGNEQFF,TGTGCCAGCAGCCAACGATTGAGGGGGGGCAATGAGCAGTTCTTC
few,TRBV7-2,TRBJ2-1,TRBD2,CASSHQVTSGSADEQFF,TGTGCCAGCAGCCACCAAGTTACTAGCGGGAGTGCCGATGAGCAGTTCTTC
few,TRBV6-1,TRBJ2-3,TRBD2,CASSPNGLAGGLSTDTQYF,TGTGCCAGCAGTCCAAACGGACTAGCGGGAGGCCTTAGCACAGATACGCAGTATTTT
many,TRBV5-5,TRBJ2-3,TRBD2,CASRGLAPDTQYF,TGTGCCAGCCGGGGACTAGCACCAGATACGCAGTATTTT
few,TRBV30,TRBJ2-2,NA,CAWSVHTGELFF,TGTGCCTGGAGTGTACACACCGGGGAGCTGTTTTTT
few,TRBV7-2,TRBJ2-7,NA,CASSSRQSYEQYF,TGTGCCAGCAGCTCCAGACAGTCCTACGAGCAGTACTTC
few,TRBV3-1,TRBJ1-5,NA,CASSQGEKPQHF,TGTGCCAGCAGCCAAGGGGAGAAGCCCCAGCATTTT